The subject of this entry is one T cell receptor beta chain. This sample stems from a study of control samples from healthy donors and cancer patients. Sequencing was performed with immunoSEQ multiplex PCR; in TCRdb, only in-frame clones are kept and a portion is missing. This table holds roughly 55,000 clones, about 92% found once. Germline assignment: CDR1 GTSNPN and CDR2 SVGIG (reference sequence). Trimming cost V 1 base and J 5 bases, with 8 bases left between them. The CDR3 consists of 12 residues. Sequencing was carried out using PBMCs. This sequence was found in a man aged 35-49 years with colorectal cancer. J is TRBJ2-5 and V is TRBV30; D gene unclear. The CDR3 loop reads CAWSGVRETQYF. Here the CDR3 DNA reads TGTGCCTGGAGTGGGGTCCGGGAGACCCAGTACTTC.